This T cell receptor (beta chain) was obtained from a study of PD-1 blockade in classical Hodgkin lymphoma. Overall study context: Patients received nivolumab 3 mg/kg intravenously every 2 weeks. Study-wide results and limits: While CD8+ TCR diversity did not rise significantly by C4D1, CD4+ TCR diversity did. Compared with healthy donors, newly diagnosed patients reportedly showed lower baseline TCR diversity. Complete responders showed a baseline diversity that resembled the diversity of newly diagnosed patients.

Exposure to brentuximab vedotin varied, and each patient had relapsed following autologous stem cell transplantation. Only in-frame clones appear in the TCRdb table, and some are missing; sequencing was by immunoSEQ multiplex PCR. The sample carries 4,000 to 4,500 clones, about three fifths recorded once. V shed 0 bases and J shed 0 bases, with 4 bases lying between them. Germline-derived CDR1 and CDR2 are LGHNA and YSLEER. The CDR3 length is 14 residues. With regard to this clone: Antigen unknown.

The V gene is TRBV4-3, the J gene TRBJ2-3; D uncertain. Material: peripheral blood mononuclear cells (PBMCs), obtained before the second cycle of nivolumab. This TCR was recovered from a human donor with classical Hodgkin lymphoma. CDR3 sequence reads: CASSQDRSTDTQYF. CDR3 nucleotide sequence: TGCGCCAGCAGCCAAGACCGGAGCACAGATACGCAGTATTTT.